This T cell receptor beta chain is from a study of blood T cell repertoires in COVID-19. Study-wide background: The samples span acute and convalescent COVID-19 from the United States, Italy and Spain.

The CDR3 length is 15 residues. Germline CDR1 is LGHNA and CDR2 is YNFKEQ. V was pared by 4 bases and J by 0 bases, with 3 bases of the junction left unmatched. Repertoires were generated with immunoSEQ multiplex PCR, while TCRdb's copy carries only in-frame clones and drops some. The sample yields roughly 100,000 clones, 77% seen once. Sequencing was performed on peripheral blood. This chain links TRBV4-2 with TRBJ1-1; 9 bases agree with TRBD1. This TCR was sampled from an elderly woman with acute or convalescent COVID-19. The CDR3 protein is CASSPRQGVNTEAFF. DNA for the CDR3: TGTGCCAGCAGCCCCAGACAGGGGGTGAACACTGAAGCTTTCTTT.